The 17 T cell receptor beta chains listed next were all sequenced from one sample in a study of monozygotic twins with cystic fibrosis. The protocol was immunoSEQ multiplex PCR, while the TCRdb copy is restricted to in-frame clones and leaves out a portion. Of more than 15,000 clones detected, about 90% appear once; the ten largest clones hold around 1.4%. Sequenced input: blood. The receptors were gathered from a girl aged 2-10 years with cystic fibrosis.

The V gene is TRBV27, the J gene TRBJ2-7; 9 bases map to TRBD1. V was pared by 6 bases and J by 6 bases, with 0 bases of the junction left unmatched. Germline CDR1 reads MNHEY; CDR2 reads SMNVEV (reference sequence). This CDR3 has 11 residues. DNA for the CDR3: TGTGCCAGCAGGGACAGGGGCGAGCAGTACTTC. It codes for CASRDRGEQYF.

The chain has TRBV4-2 and TRBJ2-7; D unresolved. V was cut by 4 bases and J by 3 bases, with 4 bases left in between. Germline values: CDR1 LGHNA, CDR2 YNFKEQ. The CDR3 totals 11 residues. CDR3 protein: CASSRDYEQYF. In DNA, the CDR3 is TGTGCCAGCAGCCGGGACTACGAGCAGTACTTC.

V gene TRBV5-6 combines with J gene TRBJ1-1; weak D call: TRBD1 (5 bases). This CDR3 comprises 15 residues. Germline assignment: CDR1 SGHDT and CDR2 YYEEEE. Trimming took off 4 bases at V and 1 base at J, with 14 bases between the two ends. The CDR3 sequence: CASSPTDDRNTEAFF. DNA of the CDR3: TGTGCCAGCAGCCCTACTGACGACAGGAACACTGAAGCTTTCTTT.

In its sample, this clone was seen once. The chain's CDR3 is CASSIGRGYPETQYF. CDR3 bases: TGTGCCAGTAGTATAGGCAGGGGGTACCCTGAGACCCAGTACTTC. The chain has TRBV19 and TRBJ2-5; 7 positions match TRBD1. The CDR3 spans 15 residues. The trim removed 1 base at V and 5 bases at J, leaving 7 bases unmatched. Germline values: CDR1 LNHDA, CDR2 SQIVND (reference sequence).

V gene TRBV6-1 combines with J gene TRBJ2-7; D remains unclear. This CDR3 is built from 13 residues. The ends were cut back, 5 bases at V and 7 bases at J, with 15 bases in the middle. Germline CDR1 MNHNS, CDR2 SASEGT. The CDR3 nucleotides read TGTGCCAGCAGTACCGTAAGGGTCCGGGAGCAGTACTTC. Encoded protein: CASSTVRVREQYF.

This chain links TRBV15 with TRBJ2-7; 8 bases agree with TRBD1. CDR1 and CDR2 (germline): LNHNV, YYDKDF (reference sequence). V lost 3 bases to trimming and J lost 3 bases; unmatched junction nucleotides: 10. The CDR3 contains 16 residues. CDR3 sequence reads: CATSSRLTGGFYEQYF. CDR3 sequence (DNA): TGTGCCACCAGCAGTCGATTAACAGGGGGTTTCTACGAGCAGTACTTC.

This rearrangement joins TRBV5-1 to TRBJ2-7; D is unresolved. Per the germline V gene, CDR1 is SGHRS and CDR2 is YFSETQ. Trimming pared 2 bases from V and 1 base from J, leaving 7 bases between. CDR3 length: 13 residues. Written as DNA, the CDR3 is TGCGCCAGCAGCTTTCAGTTTTCCTACGAGCAGTACTTC. This sequence encodes CASSFQFSYEQYF.

The V and J genes are TRBV7-9 and TRBJ2-5; D is perhaps TRBD1 (6 bases). The V gene lost 5 bases and the J gene lost 9 bases, with 19 bases spanning the gap. There are 14 residues in the CDR3. Germline assignment: CDR1 SEHNR and CDR2 FQNEAQ (reference sequence). CDR3 protein: CASSRGTPVEAQYF. The CDR3, as DNA: TGTGCCAGCAGCCGAGGGACACCCGTGGAGGCCCAGTACTTC.

The chain couples TRBV2 to TRBJ2-6; TRBD1 matches at 9 bases. The CDR3 is made up of 16 amino acids. CDR1 and CDR2 (germline): SNHLY, FYNNEI. J gave up 4 bases and V 7 bases, and 8 bases lay outside the gene matches. The CDR3 nucleotides read TGTGCCAGCACCCGGGACAGGGCGTCCGGGGCCAACGTCCTGACTTTC. Its protein product is CASTRDRASGANVLTF.

This chain connects TRBV5-1 to TRBJ2-1; D remains unclear. This CDR3 region has 12 residues. Trimming pared 3 bases from V and 4 bases from J, leaving 5 bases between. Germline assignment: CDR1 SGHRS and CDR2 YFSETQ. This CDR3 reads CASSSLYNEQFF. Written as DNA, the CDR3 is TGCGCCAGCAGCTCCCTTTACAATGAGCAGTTCTTC.

The chain recombines TRBV7-9 with TRBJ2-7; 9 bases fit TRBD2. Trimming removed 3 bases from V and 3 bases from J; junction bases left unmatched: 9. Germline CDR1 reads SEHNR; CDR2 reads FQNEAQ (reference sequence). The CDR3 loop spans 16 amino acids. The CDR3 region has the DNA TGTGCCAGCAGCTTCCCAGGCCTAGCGGGGTACTACGAGCAGTACTTC. Encoded protein: CASSFPGLAGYYEQYF.

J is TRBJ2-2 and V is TRBV7-9; no definite D call. The CDR3 spans 14 residues. Trimming pared 4 bases from V and 1 base from J, leaving 7 bases between. Germline V gene lookup returns CDR1 SEHNR and CDR2 FQNEAQ (reference sequence). CDR3: CASSYQGNTGELFF. CDR3 sequence (DNA): TGTGCCAGCAGCTACCAAGGGAACACCGGGGAGCTGTTTTTT.

This chain joins TRBV30 and TRBJ2-7, with D unclear. The CDR3 loop spans 14 amino acids. From germline, CDR1 is GTSNPN and CDR2 SVGIG (reference sequence). The V end was cut by 5 bases, the J end by 0 bases, with 14 bases between. CDR3 loop: CAWGSWSSSYEQYF. The CDR3 DNA follows: TGTGCCTGGGGATCCTGGAGCAGCTCCTACGAGCAGTACTTC.

This chain uses TRBV10-3 with TRBJ2-5; maybe TRBD2 (7 bases). Germline loops: CDR1 ENHRY, CDR2 SYGVKD. Trimming removed 0 bases from V and 3 bases from J, with 11 bases in between. CDR3 length: 15 residues. CDR3 bases: TGTGCCATCAGTGAGTCTATAGGGGGGGAAGAGACCCAGTACTTC. Translating it yields CAISESIGGEETQYF.

This rearrangement joins TRBV19 to TRBJ2-7, with TRBD2 identical over 9 bases. Germline CDR1 and CDR2: LNHDA and SQIVND (reference sequence). After removal of 6 bases from V and 1 base from J, the junction contained 4 bases not matched to a gene. CDR3 length: 14 amino acids. The CDR3 DNA is TGTGCCAGTAGCCCTAGCGGGACTTCCTACGAGCAGTACTTC. Protein product: CASSPSGTSYEQYF.

This chain connects TRBV5-1 to TRBJ1-4; D gene ambiguous. Germline CDR1 and CDR2: SGHRS and YFSETQ. The CDR3 has 15 residues. Trimming removed 2 bases from V and 5 bases from J, with 13 bases in between. DNA of the CDR3: TGCGCCAGCAGCTTAAGACCGGGAGCGAATGAAAAACTGTTTTTT. Translating it yields CASSLRPGANEKLFF. The full variable domain, in which reference TRBV5-1 and TRBJ1-4 provide the parts outside the CDR3, is KAGVTQTPRYLIKTRGQQVTLSCSPISGHRSVSWYQQTPGQGLQFLFEYFSETQRNKGNFPGRFSGRQFSNSRSEMNVSTLELGDSALYLCASSLRPGANEKLFFGSGTQLSVL.

The V and J genes are TRBV5-8 and TRBJ1-3; D might be TRBD1 (5 bases). Trimming left V 7 bases short and J 4 bases short, with 21 bases between. This CDR3 region has 16 residues. Germline V gives CDR1 SGHTS, CDR2 YDEGEE. The DNA of the CDR3 is TGTGCCAGCGGGCTAGGGGACTCGATTTCCGGAAACACCATATATTTT. Translating gives CASGLGDSISGNTIYF. Combining the CDR3 with reference TRBV5-8 and TRBJ1-3 gives the whole variable domain EAGVTQSPTHLIKTRGQQATLRCSPISGHTSVYWYQQALGLGLQFLLWYDEGEERNRGNFPPRFSGRQFPNYSSELNVNALELEDSALYLCASGLGDSISGNTIYFGEGSWLTVV.